A selection of T cell receptor beta chains follows, all from one sample in a study of shared clonotypes between healthy human individuals. Measured with immunoSEQ multiplex PCR; TCRdb has only the in-frame clones, and not every one. The sample carries some 2.3 million clones, approximately 93% recorded once. Material: naive CD4+ T cells from PBMCs. The receptors here all came from a man aged 18 to 30 in good health. Some clones in this sample may be carry-over from other donors' samples. The CDR3 runs from the conserved cysteine through the conserved F or W. A D gene is named only where the DNA matches it firmly. Only some rows state a clone size, as once, few, many or a class for expanded clones.

V gene	D gene	clone size	J gene	CDR3 DNA	CDR3 protein
TRBV10-3	NA	NA	TRBJ1-1	TGTGCCATCACAAAGCAGGTTTCGAACACTGAAGCTTTCTTT	CAITKQVSNTEAFF
TRBV6-5	TRBD1	NA	TRBJ2-7	TGTGCCAGCAGTTACTTGGGGACAGGGGGCGAGCAGTACTTC	CASSYLGTGGEQYF
TRBV29-1	NA	once	TRBJ2-4	TGCAGCGTTGGGGACGGCAAAAACATTCAGTACTTC	CSVGDGKNIQYF
TRBV5-8	NA	NA	TRBJ1-1	TGTGCCAGCAGCCTGGGCTTGAACACTGAAGCTTTCTTT	CASSLGLNTEAFF
TRBV28	NA	NA	TRBJ2-4	TGTGCCAGCAGTTCCCCCATTCTAGCCAAAAACATTCAGTACTTC	CASSSPILAKNIQYF
TRBV28	NA	NA	TRBJ1-5	TGTGCCAGCAGTATCGGGTATAGCAATCAGCCCCAGCATTTT	CASSIGYSNQPQHF
TRBV29-1	TRBD1	NA	TRBJ1-1	TGCAGCGGTACGACAGGGGGCGACACTGAAGCTTTCTTT	CSGTTGGDTEAFF
TRBV4-2	NA	NA	TRBJ1-2	TGTGCCAGCAGCCAAGACGTGTTGACAGGCAGACTCTATGGCTACACCTTC	CASSQDVLTGRLYGYTF
TRBV28	TRBD1	NA	TRBJ1-1	TGTGCCAGCAGTTTAGACAGGGTGTCCACTGAAGCTTTCTTT	CASSLDRVSTEAFF
TRBV7-6	NA	NA	TRBJ2-4	TGTGCCAGCAGCCAGACGGGAGTTTGGGCGGACATTCAGTACTTC	CASSQTGVWADIQYF
TRBV19	TRBD2	NA	TRBJ2-7	TGTGCCAGTAGTATCACCGGGACTAGCGGGACCTACTCCTACGAGCAGTACTTC	CASSITGTSGTYSYEQYF
TRBV10-3	NA	NA	TRBJ2-7	TGTGCCATCAGAGCCGGGACTGTCGTACGCGAGCAGTACTTC	CAIRAGTVVREQYF
TRBV5-6	NA	NA	TRBJ2-7	TGTGCCAGCAGCTTTAGGGACCGGGGCGGGCAGTACTTC	CASSFRDRGGQYF
TRBV7-2	TRBD1	NA	TRBJ2-3	TGTGCCAGCAGCCCACAGGGGGCGGATACGCAGTATTTT	CASSPQGADTQYF
TRBV5-6	NA	NA	TRBJ2-7	TGTGCCAGCAGCTTGTATGGCTATCAGTACGAGCAGTACTTC	CASSLYGYQYEQYF
TRBV5-1	TRBD2	NA	TRBJ2-5	TGCGCCAGCAGCTTCCCAGGGCTAGCGGGAGGTCGAGAGACCCAGTACTTC	CASSFPGLAGGRETQYF
TRBV19	NA	NA	TRBJ2-5	TGTGCCAGTAGTCCGCACCGGGAACAAGAGACCCAGTACTTC	CASSPHREQETQYF
TRBV7-2	NA	NA	TRBJ1-3	TGTGCCAGCAGCTTAGGCGCCCTAGCCGGAAACACCATATATTTT	CASSLGALAGNTIYF
TRBV6-1	NA	NA	TRBJ1-3	TGTGCCAGCAGCCCGGACAGCTCTGGAAACACCATATATTTT	CASSPDSSGNTIYF
TRBV2	TRBD2	NA	TRBJ2-1	TGTGCCAGCCCCCCAAGCGGGAGAATGGCTCCGGGCGATGAGCAGTTCTTC	CASPPSGRMAPGDEQFF
TRBV7-3	TRBD1	NA	TRBJ1-1	TGTGCCAGCAGCGCCCCCAGGGGGCTTGAAGCTTTCTTT	CASSAPRGLEAFF
TRBV5-1	NA	NA	TRBJ2-1	TGCGCCAGCAACCTACAGGGTAGTGACAATGAGCAGTTCTTC	CASNLQGSDNEQFF
TRBV27	TRBD1	few	TRBJ1-1	TGTGCCAGCAGTCCCGACAGGGTTTACACTGAAGCTTTCTTT	CASSPDRVYTEAFF
TRBV6-5	NA	NA	TRBJ1-1	TGTGCCAGCACCCGGGGGGGGGCTCGTAGTACTGAAGCTTTCTTT	CASTRGGARSTEAFF
TRBV10-3	NA	few	TRBJ1-1	TGTGCCATCAGTGATGATGTGAGGACTGAAGCTTTCTTT	CAISDDVRTEAFF
TRBV6-1	NA	NA	TRBJ1-2	TGTGCCAGCAGCCCACTGGGGGCCTGGGGCTACACCTTC	CASSPLGAWGYTF